The sequence of this T cell receptor (beta chain) was determined in a study of blood T cell repertoires in COVID-19. About the study: Samples taken during acute and convalescent COVID-19 were collected in the United States, Italy and Spain.

Germline V gene data show CDR1 as SNHLY and CDR2 as FYNNEI. CDR3 length: 15 residues. V lost 5 bases and J lost 0, with 11 bases in between. TCRdb's table, derived via immunoSEQ multiplex PCR, lists solely in-frame clones and lacks some. The data show roughly 300,000 clones, roughly 85% seen once. In regard to this clone: This sample also contains other DNA sequences that code for the same CDR3.

This sequence originates from a woman in her forties or fifties who had recovered from COVID-19. The chain uses TRBV2 and TRBJ1-3; weak D call: TRBD1 (5 bases). The sequencing input was peripheral blood. The CDR3 DNA reads as TGTGCCAGCAGTCCCGGGGGGTACTCTGGAAACACCATATATTTT. It codes for CASSPGGYSGNTIYF.